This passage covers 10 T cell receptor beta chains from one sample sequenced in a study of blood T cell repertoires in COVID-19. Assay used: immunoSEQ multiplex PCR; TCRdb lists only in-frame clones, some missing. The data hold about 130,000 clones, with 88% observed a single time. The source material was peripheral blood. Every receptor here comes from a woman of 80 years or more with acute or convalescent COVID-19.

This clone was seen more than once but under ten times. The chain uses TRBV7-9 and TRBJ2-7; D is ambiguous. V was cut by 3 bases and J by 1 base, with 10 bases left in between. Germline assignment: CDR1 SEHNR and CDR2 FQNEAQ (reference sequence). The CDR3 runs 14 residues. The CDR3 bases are TGTGCCAGCAGCTTTATCACGCGTTCCTACGAGCAGTACTTC. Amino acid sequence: CASSFITRSYEQYF.

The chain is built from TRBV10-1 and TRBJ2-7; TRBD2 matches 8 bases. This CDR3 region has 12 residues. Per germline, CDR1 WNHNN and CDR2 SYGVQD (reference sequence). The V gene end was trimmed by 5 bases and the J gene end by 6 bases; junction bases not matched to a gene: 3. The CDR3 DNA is TGCGCCAGCAGTAGGGCGGGGGGCGAGCAGTACTTC. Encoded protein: CASSRAGGEQYF.

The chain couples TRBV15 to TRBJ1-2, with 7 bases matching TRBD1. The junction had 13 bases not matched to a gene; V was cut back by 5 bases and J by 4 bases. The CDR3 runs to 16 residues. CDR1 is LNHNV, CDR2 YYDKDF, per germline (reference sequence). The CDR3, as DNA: TGTGCCACCAGCGAAGGTTTAGGGGGCGCGGGCTATGGCTACACCTTC. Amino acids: CATSEGLGGAGYGYTF.

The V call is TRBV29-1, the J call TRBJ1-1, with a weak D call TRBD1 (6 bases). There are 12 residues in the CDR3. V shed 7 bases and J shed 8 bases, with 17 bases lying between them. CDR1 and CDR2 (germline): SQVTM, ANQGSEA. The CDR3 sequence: CSASRGREEAFF. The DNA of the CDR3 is TGCAGCGCCTCCAGGGGACGGGAAGAAGCTTTCTTT.

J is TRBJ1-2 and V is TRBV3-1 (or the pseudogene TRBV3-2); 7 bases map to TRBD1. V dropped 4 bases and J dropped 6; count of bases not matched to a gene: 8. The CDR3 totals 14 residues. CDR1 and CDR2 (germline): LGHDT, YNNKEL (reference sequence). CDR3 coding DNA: TGTGCCAGCAGCCGCTACAGGGGAGGTGATGGCTACACCTTC. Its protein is CASSRYRGGDGYTF.

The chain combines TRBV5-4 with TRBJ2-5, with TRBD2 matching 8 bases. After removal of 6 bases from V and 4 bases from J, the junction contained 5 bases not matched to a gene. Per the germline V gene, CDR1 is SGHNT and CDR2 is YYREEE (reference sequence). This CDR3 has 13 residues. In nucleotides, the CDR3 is TGTGCCAGCACGGGGGGGGCCGGAGAGACCCAGTACTTC. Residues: CASTGGAGETQYF.

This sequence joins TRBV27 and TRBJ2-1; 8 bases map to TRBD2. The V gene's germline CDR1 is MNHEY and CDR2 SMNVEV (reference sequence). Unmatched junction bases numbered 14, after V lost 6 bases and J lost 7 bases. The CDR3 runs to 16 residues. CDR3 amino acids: CASRSPVRGAANEQFF. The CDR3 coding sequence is TGTGCCAGCAGGTCCCCAGTGCGGGGGGCCGCTAATGAGCAGTTCTTC.

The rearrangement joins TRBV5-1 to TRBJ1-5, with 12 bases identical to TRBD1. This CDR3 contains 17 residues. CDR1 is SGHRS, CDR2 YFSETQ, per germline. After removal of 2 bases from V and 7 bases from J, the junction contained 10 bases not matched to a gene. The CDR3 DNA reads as TGCGCCAGCAGCTTCGGGACAGGGGGCGCAGAAGGACAGCCCCAGCATTTT. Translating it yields CASSFGTGGAEGQPQHF.

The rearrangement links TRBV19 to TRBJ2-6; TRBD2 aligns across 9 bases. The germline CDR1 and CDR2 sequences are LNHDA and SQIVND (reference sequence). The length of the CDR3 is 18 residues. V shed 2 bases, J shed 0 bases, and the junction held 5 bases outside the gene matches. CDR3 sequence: CASSIYGGRASGANVLTF. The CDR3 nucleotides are TGTGCCAGTAGTATATATGGCGGGAGGGCCTCTGGGGCCAACGTCCTGACTTTC.

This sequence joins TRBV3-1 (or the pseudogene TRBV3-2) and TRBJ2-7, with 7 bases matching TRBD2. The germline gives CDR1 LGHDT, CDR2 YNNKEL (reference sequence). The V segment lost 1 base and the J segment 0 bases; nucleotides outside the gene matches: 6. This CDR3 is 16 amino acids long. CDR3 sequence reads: CASSQGTAGTSYEQYF. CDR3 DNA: TGTGCCAGCAGCCAAGGAACAGCGGGGACCTCCTACGAGCAGTACTTC.